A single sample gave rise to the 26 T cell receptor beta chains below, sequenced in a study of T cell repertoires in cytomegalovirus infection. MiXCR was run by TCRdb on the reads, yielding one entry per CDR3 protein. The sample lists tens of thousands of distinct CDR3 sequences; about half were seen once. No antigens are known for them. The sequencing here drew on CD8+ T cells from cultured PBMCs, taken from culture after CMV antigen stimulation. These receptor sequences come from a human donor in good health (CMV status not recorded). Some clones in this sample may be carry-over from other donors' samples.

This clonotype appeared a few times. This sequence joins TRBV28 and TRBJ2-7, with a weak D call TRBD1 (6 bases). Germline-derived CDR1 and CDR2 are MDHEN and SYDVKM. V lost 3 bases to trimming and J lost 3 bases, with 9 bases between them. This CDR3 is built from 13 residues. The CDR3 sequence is CASSFRGYYEQYF. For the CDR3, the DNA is TGTGCCAGCAGTTTCAGGGGCTACTACGAGCAGTACTTC.

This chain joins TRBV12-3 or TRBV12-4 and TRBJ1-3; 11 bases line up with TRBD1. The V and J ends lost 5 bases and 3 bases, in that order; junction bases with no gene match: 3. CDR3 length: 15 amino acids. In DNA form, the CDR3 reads TGTGCCAGCAGTCGGGACAGGGGGTTTGGAAACACCATATATTTT. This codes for CASSRDRGFGNTIYF.

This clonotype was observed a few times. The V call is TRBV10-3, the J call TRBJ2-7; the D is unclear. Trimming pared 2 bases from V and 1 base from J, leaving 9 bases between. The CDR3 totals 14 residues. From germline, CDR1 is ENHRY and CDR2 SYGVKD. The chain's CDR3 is CAISEAKGSYEQYF. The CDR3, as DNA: TGTGCCATCAGTGAGGCCAAGGGTTCCTACGAGCAGTACTTC.

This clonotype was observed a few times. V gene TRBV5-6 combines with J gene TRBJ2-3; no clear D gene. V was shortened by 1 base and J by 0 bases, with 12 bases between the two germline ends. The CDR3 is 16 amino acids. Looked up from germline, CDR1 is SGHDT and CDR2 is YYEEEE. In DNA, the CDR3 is TGTGCCAGCAGCTTGACCATGTCCAGCAGCACAGATACGCAGTATTTT. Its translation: CASSLTMSSSTDTQYF.

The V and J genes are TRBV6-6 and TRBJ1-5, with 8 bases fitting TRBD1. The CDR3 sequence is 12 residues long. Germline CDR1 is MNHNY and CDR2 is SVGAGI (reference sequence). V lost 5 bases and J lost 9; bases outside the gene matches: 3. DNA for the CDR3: TGTGCCAGCAGTGCCACAGGGGGGCCCCAGCATTTT. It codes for CASSATGGPQHF.

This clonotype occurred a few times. The CDR3 nucleotides are TGTGCCAGCAGACAAACCGGGACAGTGAACACTGAAGCTTTCTTT. Translating gives CASRQTGTVNTEAFF. The chain employs TRBV6-1 and TRBJ1-1, with 7 bases matching TRBD1. V dropped 6 bases and J dropped 0; count of bases not matched to a gene: 7. Per the germline V gene, CDR1 is MNHNS and CDR2 is SASEGT. The CDR3 totals 15 residues.

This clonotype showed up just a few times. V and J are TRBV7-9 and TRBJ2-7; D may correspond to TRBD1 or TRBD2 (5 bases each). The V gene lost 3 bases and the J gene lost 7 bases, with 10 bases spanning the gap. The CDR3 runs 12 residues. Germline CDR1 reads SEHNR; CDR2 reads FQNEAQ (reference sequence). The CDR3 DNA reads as TGTGCCAGCAGCTTGTATGGGGGAGAGCAGTACTTC. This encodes CASSLYGGEQYF.

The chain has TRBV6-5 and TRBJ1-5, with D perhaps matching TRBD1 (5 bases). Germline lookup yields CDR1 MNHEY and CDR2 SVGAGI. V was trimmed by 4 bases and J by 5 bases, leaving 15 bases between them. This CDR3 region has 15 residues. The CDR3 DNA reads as TGTGCCAGCAGTTCGAGCCCAGGGAACCATCAGCCCCAGCATTTT. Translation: CASSSSPGNHQPQHF.

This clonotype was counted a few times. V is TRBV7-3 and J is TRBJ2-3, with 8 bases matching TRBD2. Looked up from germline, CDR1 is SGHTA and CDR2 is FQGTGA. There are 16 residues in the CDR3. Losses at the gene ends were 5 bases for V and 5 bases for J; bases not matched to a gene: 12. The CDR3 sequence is CASSRGLAGRGDTQYF. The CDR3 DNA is TGTGCCAGCAGCCGGGGGCTAGCGGGCCGGGGAGATACGCAGTATTTT.

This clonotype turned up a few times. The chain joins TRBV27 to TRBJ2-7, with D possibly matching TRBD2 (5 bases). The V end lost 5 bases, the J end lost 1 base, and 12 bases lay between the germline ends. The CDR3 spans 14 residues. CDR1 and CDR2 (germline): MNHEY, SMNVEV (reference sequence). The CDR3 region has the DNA TGTGCCAGCAGTCCCGGGGTGAGGTCCTACGAGCAGTACTTC. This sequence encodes CASSPGVRSYEQYF.

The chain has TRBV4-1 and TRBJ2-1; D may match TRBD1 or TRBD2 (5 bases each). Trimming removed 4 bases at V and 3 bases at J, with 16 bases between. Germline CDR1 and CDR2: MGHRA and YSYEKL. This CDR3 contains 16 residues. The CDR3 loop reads CASSRYGTLRYNEQFF. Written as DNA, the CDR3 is TGCGCCAGCAGCCGATACGGGACCCTTCGCTACAATGAGCAGTTCTTC.

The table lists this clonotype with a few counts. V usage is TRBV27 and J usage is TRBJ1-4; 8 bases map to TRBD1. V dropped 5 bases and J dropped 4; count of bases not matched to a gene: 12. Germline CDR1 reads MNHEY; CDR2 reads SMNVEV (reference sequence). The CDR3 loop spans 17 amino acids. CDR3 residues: CASSGTGTGGNNEKLFF. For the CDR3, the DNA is TGTGCCAGCAGTGGGACCGGGACAGGAGGGAATAATGAAAAACTGTTTTTT.

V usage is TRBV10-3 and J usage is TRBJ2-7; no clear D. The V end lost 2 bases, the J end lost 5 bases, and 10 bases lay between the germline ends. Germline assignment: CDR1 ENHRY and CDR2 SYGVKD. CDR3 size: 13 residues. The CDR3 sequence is CAISEQGSNEQYF. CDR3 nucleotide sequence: TGTGCCATCAGTGAGCAAGGGTCCAACGAGCAGTACTTC.

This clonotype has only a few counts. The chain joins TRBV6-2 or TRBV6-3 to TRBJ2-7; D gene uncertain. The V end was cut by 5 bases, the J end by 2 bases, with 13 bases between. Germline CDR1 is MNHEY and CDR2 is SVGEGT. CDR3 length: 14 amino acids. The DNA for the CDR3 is TGTGCCAGCAGTGACCCCCCACGAACCTACGAGCAGTACTTC. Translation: CASSDPPRTYEQYF.

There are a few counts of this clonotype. CDR3 region: CSAETSGIDTQYF. The CDR3 nucleotides are TGCAGTGCTGAGACTAGCGGGATTGATACGCAGTATTTT. The chain couples TRBV20-1 to TRBJ2-3; TRBD2 agrees at 11 bases. Unmatched junction bases numbered 4, after V lost 5 bases and J lost 6 bases. CDR1 is DFQATT and CDR2 is SNEGSKA in the germline V gene (reference sequence). This CDR3 has 13 amino acids.

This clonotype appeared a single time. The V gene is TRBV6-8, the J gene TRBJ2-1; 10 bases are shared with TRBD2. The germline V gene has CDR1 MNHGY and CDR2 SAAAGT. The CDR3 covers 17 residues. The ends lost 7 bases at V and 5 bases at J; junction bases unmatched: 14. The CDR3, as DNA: TGTGCCAGCACCCTTACAGCGGGAGGGGAGGGGGACAATGAGCAGTTCTTC. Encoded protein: CASTLTAGGEGDNEQFF.

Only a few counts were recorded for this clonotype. The CDR3 DNA follows: TGTGCCAGCAGAGAGGGATCCTACAATGAGCAGTTCTTC. This gives the protein CASREGSYNEQFF. The rearrangement links TRBV6-2 or TRBV6-3 to TRBJ2-1; the D gene is possibly TRBD2 (5 bases). Germline V gives CDR1 MNHEY, CDR2 SVGEGT. CDR3 length: 13 residues. V dropped 6 bases and J dropped 1 base, with 7 bases sitting between them.

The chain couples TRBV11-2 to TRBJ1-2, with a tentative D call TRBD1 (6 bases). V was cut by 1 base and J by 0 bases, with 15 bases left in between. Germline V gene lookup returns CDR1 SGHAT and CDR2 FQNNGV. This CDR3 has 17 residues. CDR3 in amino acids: CASSLAGAGKANYGYTF. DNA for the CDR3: TGTGCCAGCAGCTTAGCAGGGGCGGGTAAAGCTAACTATGGCTACACCTTC.

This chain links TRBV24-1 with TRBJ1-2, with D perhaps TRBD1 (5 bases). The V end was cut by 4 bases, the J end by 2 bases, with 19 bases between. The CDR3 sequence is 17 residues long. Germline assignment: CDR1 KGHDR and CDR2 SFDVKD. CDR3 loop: CATSDSGTGRANYGYTF. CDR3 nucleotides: TGTGCCACCAGTGACTCGGGGACGGGACGGGCCAACTATGGCTACACCTTC.

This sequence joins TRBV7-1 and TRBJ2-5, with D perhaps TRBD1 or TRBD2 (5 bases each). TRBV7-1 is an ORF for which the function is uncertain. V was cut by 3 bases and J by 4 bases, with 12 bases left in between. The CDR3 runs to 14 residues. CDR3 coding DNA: TGTGCCAGCAGCTCGGGACCGAACCGAGAGACCCAGTACTTC. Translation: CASSSGPNRETQYF.

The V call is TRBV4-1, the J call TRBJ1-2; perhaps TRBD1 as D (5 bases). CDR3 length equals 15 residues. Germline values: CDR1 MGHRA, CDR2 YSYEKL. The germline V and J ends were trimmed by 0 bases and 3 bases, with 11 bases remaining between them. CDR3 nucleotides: TGCGCCAGCAGCCAAGAGGGGCGCCTCGACTATGGCTACACCTTC. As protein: CASSQEGRLDYGYTF.

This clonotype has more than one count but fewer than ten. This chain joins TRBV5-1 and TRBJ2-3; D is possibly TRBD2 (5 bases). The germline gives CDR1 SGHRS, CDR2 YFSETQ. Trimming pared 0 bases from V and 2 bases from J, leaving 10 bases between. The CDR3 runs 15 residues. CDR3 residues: CASSLEPRDTDTQYF. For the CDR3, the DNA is TGCGCCAGCAGCTTGGAGCCCCGGGACACAGATACGCAGTATTTT.

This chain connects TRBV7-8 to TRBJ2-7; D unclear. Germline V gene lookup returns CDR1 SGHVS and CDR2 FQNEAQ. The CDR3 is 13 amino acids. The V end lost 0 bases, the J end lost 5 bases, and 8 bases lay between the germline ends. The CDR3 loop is CASSLARWDEQYF. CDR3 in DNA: TGTGCCAGCAGCTTAGCGCGGTGGGACGAGCAGTACTTC. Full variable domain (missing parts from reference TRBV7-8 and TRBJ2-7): GAGVSQSPRYKVAKRGQDVALRCDPISGHVSLFWYQQALGQGPEFLTYFQNEAQLDKSGLPSDRFFAERPEGSVSTLKIQRTQQEDSAVYLCASSLARWDEQYFGPGTRLTVT.

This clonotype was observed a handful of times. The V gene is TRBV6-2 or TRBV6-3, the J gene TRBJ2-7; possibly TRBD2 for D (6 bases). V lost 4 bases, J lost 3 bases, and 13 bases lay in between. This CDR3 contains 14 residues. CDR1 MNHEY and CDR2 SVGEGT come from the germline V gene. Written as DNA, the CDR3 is TGTGCCAGCAGTTTTCCGGGAGAAAGCTACGAGCAGTACTTC. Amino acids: CASSFPGESYEQYF.

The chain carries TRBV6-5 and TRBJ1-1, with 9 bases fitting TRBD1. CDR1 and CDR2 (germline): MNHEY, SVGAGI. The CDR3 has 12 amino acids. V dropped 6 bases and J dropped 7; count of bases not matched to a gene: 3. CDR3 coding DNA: TGTGCCAGCAGACCGACAGGGGGTGAAGCTTTCTTT. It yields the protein CASRPTGGEAFF.

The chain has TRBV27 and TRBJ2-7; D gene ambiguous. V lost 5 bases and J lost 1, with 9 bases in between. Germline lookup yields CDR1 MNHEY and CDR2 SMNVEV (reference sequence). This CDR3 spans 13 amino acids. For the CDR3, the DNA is TGTGCCAGCAGTCCCCTCAGGTCCTACGAGCAGTACTTC. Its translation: CASSPLRSYEQYF.